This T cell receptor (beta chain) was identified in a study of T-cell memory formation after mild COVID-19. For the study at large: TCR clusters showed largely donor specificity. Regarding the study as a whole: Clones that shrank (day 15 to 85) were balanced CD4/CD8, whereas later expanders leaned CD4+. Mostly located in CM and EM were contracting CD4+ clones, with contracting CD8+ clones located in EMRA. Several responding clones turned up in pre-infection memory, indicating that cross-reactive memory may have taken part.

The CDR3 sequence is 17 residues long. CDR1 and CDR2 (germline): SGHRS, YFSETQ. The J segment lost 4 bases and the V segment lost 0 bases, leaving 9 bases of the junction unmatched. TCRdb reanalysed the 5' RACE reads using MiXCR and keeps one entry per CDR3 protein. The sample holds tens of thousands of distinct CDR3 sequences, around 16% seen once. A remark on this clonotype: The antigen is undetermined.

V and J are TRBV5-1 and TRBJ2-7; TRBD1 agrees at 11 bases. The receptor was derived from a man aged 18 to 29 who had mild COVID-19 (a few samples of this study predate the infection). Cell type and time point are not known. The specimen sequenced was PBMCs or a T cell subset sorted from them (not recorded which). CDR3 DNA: TGCGCCAGCAGCTTGGGCCGGACAGGGGGCAGATGGTACGAGCAGTACTTC. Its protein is CASSLGRTGGRWYEQYF. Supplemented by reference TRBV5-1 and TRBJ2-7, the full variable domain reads KAGVTQTPRYLIKTRGQQVTLSCSPISGHRSVSWYQQTPGQGLQFLFEYFSETQRNKGNFPGRFSGRQFSNSRSEMNVSTLELGDSALYLCASSLGRTGGRWYEQYFGPGTRLTVT.